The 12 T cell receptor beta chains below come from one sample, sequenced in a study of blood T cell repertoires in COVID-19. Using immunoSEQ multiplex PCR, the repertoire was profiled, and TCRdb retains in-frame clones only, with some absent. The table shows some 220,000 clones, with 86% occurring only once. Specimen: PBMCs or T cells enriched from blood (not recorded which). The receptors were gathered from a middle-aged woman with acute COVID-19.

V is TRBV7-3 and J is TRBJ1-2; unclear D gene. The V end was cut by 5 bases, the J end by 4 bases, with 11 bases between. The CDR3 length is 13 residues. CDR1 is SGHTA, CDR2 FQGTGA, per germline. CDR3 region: CASSPWGGYGYTF. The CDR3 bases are TGTGCCAGCAGCCCGTGGGGAGGCTATGGCTACACCTTC. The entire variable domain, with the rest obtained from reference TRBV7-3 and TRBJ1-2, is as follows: GAGVSQTPSNKVTEKGKYVELRCDPISGHTALYWYRQSLGQGPEFLIYFQGTGAADDSGLPNDRFFAVRPEGSVSTLKIQRTERGDSAVYLCASSPWGGYGYTFGSGTRLTVV.

CDR3 region: CASSFTGGAFYEQYV. The CDR3 DNA reads TGTGCCAGCAGCTTTACAGGGGGCGCTTTTTACGAGCAGTACGTC. The rearrangement uses TRBV11-2 and TRBJ2-7; TRBD1 matches 9 bases. V was clipped by 3 bases and J by 4 bases; unmatched bases: 7. Germline lookup yields CDR1 SGHAT and CDR2 FQNNGV. This CDR3 is built from 15 residues.

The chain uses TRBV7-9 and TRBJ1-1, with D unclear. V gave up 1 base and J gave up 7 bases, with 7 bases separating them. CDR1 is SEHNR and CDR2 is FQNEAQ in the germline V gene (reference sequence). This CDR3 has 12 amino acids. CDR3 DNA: TGTGCCAGCAGCTTAGAGACAAATGAAGCTTTCTTT. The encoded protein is CASSLETNEAFF.

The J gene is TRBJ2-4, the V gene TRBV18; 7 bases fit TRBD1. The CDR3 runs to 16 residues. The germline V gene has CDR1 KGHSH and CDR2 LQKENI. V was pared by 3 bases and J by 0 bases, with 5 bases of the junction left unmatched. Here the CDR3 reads CASSPRDRIAKNIQYF. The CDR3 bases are TGTGCCAGCTCACCTAGGGACAGAATAGCCAAAAACATTCAGTACTTC.

The CDR3 loop reads CASSRTSGGDIDTQYF. The CDR3 DNA sequence: TGCGCCAGCAGCAGGACTAGCGGGGGGGATATAGATACGCAGTATTTT. The chain is built from TRBV5-1 and TRBJ2-3; 15 nucleotides line up with TRBD2. This CDR3 region has 16 residues. The V gene's germline CDR1 is SGHRS and CDR2 YFSETQ. Trimming at V came to 4 bases and at J to 5 bases, leaving 5 bases not matched to a gene.

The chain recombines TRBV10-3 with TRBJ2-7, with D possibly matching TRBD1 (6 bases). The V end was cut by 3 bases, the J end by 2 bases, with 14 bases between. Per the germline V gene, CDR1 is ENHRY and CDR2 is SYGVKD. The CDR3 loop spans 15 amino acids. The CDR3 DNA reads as TGTGCCATCAGTGACGGAACAGGGATGGCCTACGAGCAGTACTTC. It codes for CAISDGTGMAYEQYF.

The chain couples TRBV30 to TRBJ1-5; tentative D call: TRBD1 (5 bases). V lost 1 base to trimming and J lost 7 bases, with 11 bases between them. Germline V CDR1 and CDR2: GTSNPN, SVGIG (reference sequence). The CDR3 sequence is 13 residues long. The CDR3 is CAWSGGGGQPQHF. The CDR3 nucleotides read TGTGCCTGGAGTGGGGGGGGAGGACAGCCCCAGCATTTT.

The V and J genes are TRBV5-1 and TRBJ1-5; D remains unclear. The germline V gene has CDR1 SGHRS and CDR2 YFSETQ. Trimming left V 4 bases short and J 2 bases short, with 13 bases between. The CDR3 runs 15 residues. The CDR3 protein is CASSKGAGGNQPQHF. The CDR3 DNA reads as TGCGCCAGCAGCAAGGGAGCGGGAGGCAATCAGCCCCAGCATTTT.

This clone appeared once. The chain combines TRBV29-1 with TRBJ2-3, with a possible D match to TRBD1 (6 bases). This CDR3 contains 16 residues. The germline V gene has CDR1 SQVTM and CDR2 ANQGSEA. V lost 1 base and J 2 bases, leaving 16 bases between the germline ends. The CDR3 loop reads CSVEGTALVFTDTQYF. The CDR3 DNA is TGCAGCGTTGAAGGGACAGCGCTAGTATTCACAGATACGCAGTATTTT.

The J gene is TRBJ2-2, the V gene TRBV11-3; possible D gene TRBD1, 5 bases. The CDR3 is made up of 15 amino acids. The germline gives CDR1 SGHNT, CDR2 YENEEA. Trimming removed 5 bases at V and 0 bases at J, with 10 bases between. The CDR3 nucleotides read TGTGCCAGCAGCCTGGACACTTCGAACACCGGGGAGCTGTTTTTT. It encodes CASSLDTSNTGELFF.

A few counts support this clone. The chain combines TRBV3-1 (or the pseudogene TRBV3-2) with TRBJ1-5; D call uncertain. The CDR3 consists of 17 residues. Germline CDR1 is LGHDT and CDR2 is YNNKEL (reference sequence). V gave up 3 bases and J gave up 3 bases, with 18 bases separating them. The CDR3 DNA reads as TGTGCCAGCAGCCAGGGAGCGGCGGGCAGGAACAATCAGCCCCAGCATTTT. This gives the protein CASSQGAAGRNNQPQHF.

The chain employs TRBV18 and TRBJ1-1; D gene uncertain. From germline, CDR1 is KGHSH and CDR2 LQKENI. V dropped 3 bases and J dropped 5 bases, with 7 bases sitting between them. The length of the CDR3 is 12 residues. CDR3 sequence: CASSPERTEAFF. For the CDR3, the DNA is TGTGCCAGCTCACCCGAGAGAACTGAAGCTTTCTTT.